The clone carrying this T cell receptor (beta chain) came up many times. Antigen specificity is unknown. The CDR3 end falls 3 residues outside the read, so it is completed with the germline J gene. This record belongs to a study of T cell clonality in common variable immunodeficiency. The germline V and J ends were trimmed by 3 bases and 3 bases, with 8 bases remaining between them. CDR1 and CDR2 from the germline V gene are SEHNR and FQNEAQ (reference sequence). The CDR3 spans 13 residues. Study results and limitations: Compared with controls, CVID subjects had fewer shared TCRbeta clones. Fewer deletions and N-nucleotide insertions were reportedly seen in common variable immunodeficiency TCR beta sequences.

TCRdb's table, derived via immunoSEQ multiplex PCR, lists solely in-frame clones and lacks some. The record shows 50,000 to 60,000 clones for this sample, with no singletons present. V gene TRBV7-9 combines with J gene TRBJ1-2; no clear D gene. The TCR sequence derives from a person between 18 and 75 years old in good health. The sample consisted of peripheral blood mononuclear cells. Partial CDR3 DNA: TGTGCCAGCAGCTTCCGGCAGGACTATGGC. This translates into CASSFRQDYG. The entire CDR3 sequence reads CASSFRQDYGYTF.